The 20 T cell receptor beta chains below come from one sample, sequenced in a study of Graves' ophthalmopathy and Graves' hyperthyroidism. Using RNA transcripts, the TCR beta CDR3 regions were amplified. The authors performed first-round RT-PCR with HTBI primers and then a second-round multiplex PCR. TCRdb used MiXCR to reprocess the multiplex PCR reads, holding one entry per CDR3 protein. The profile shows approximately 210,000 distinct CDR3 sequences, under 25% of them singletons. The sequencing sample was made of peripheral blood. These TCRs come from a woman aged 45 to 65 with Graves' ophthalmopathy.

This clonotype was counted many times. The chain is built from TRBV7-8 and TRBJ1-1; a weak D match, TRBD1 (6 bases). The V gene lost 1 base and the J gene lost 4 bases, with 13 bases spanning the gap. From germline, CDR1 is SGHVS and CDR2 FQNEAQ. The CDR3 is 15 amino acids. The chain's CDR3 is CASSLVGGQVTEAFF. Here the CDR3 DNA reads TGTGCCAGCAGCTTAGTAGGGGGGCAGGTCACTGAAGCTTTCTTT.

This clonotype was recorded a few times. The chain has TRBV12-3 or TRBV12-4 and TRBJ1-5, with D maybe TRBD1 (5 bases). Trimming took 0 bases from V and 4 from J, leaving 7 bases between them. This CDR3 contains 14 residues. The CDR3 bases are TGTGCCAGCAGTTTAGCGGGGGTAAATCAGCCCCAGCATTTT. Encoded protein: CASSLAGVNQPQHF.

This clonotype occurred a few times. A much bigger clone sits one base away, suggesting this may be a read error. The rearrangement joins TRBV25-1 to TRBJ1-2; D ambiguous. This CDR3 is built from 13 residues. Germline CDR1 and CDR2: MGHDK and SYGVNS. The V and J ends lost 5 bases and 1 base respectively, with 8 bases between them. The CDR3 reads CASSLPYNYGYTF. The CDR3 DNA follows: TGTGCCAGCAGTCTTCCCTATAACTATGGCTACACCTTC.

This clonotype was detected many times. V gene TRBV6-2 or TRBV6-3 combines with J gene TRBJ1-1; 8 bases agree with TRBD1. V dropped 5 bases and J dropped 1; count of bases not matched to a gene: 6. Looked up from germline, CDR1 is MNHEY and CDR2 is SVGEGT. The CDR3 extends over 15 amino acids. The CDR3 nucleotides are TGTGCCAGCAGTCATTGGACAGGGAGGAACACTGAAGCTTTCTTT. Amino acid sequence: CASSHWTGRNTEAFF.

This chain links TRBV20-1 with TRBJ2-7; 9 bases match TRBD1. The length of the CDR3 is 12 residues. CDR1 and CDR2 (germline): DFQATT, SNEGSKA (reference sequence). V dropped 5 bases and J dropped 6; count of bases not matched to a gene: 5. Here the CDR3 reads CSAGDRVGEQYF. CDR3 nucleotide sequence: TGCAGTGCTGGGGACAGGGTGGGCGAGCAGTACTTC.

The rearrangement uses TRBV11-2 and TRBJ2-7; TRBD2 is a possible D gene (5 bases). V shed 2 bases and J shed 6 bases, with 11 bases lying between them. Germline V gives CDR1 SGHAT, CDR2 FQNNGV. This CDR3 is 13 amino acids long. CDR3 in DNA: TGTGCCAGCAGCTTATTCCGGGGAGTCGAGCAGTACTTC. Its translation: CASSLFRGVEQYF.

This clonotype was picked up many times. As DNA, the CDR3 is TGTGCCAGCAGCCCTACCGGTCGGGGAGCCAAAAACATTCAGTACTTC. This translates into CASSPTGRGAKNIQYF. The chain is built from TRBV27 and TRBJ2-4, with a weak D call TRBD2 (5 bases). The CDR3 covers 16 residues. Germline CDR1 reads MNHEY; CDR2 reads SMNVEV (reference sequence). Trimming took 6 bases from V and 0 from J, leaving 15 bases between them.

This clonotype appeared many times. This sequence joins TRBV12-3 or TRBV12-4 and TRBJ2-3; 8 nucleotides agree with TRBD2. This CDR3 comprises 15 residues. Trimming at V came to 6 bases and at J to 2 bases, leaving 7 bases not matched to a gene. In DNA, the CDR3 is TGTGCCAGCAGACCCGGGGGGGCATACACAGATACGCAGTATTTT. This codes for CASRPGGAYTDTQYF.

This clonotype appeared a few times. At one end the junction does not follow the germline gene, possibly because of a read error. The chain uses TRBV2 and TRBJ2-7; D is unclear. The CDR3 is made up of 10 amino acids. The germline V gene encodes CDR1 SNHLY and CDR2 FYNNEI. This CDR3 reads CVSSLVEQYF. CDR3 in DNA: TGTGTCAGCAGTCTCGTGGAGCAGTACTTC. The full variable domain, its missing parts supplied by reference TRBV2 and TRBJ2-7, is EPEVTQTPSHQVTQMGQEVILRCVPISNHLYFYWYRQILGQKVEFLVSFYNNEISEKSEIFDDQFSVERPDGSNFTLKIRSTKLEDSAMYFCVSSLVEQYFGPGTRLTVT.

This chain uses TRBV29-1 with TRBJ1-1; D is ambiguous. Between the trimmed V and J ends, which lost 5 bases and 4 bases, there was a span of 8 bases. Germline CDR1 reads SQVTM; CDR2 reads ANQGSEA. The CDR3 has 11 residues. This CDR3 reads CSVQKGTEAFF. The CDR3 nucleotides read TGCAGCGTTCAGAAAGGCACTGAAGCTTTCTTT.

This chain connects TRBV6-1 to TRBJ1-3; a weak D match, TRBD1 (5 bases). CDR1 MNHNS and CDR2 SASEGT come from the germline V gene. V dropped 6 bases and J dropped 4 bases, with 19 bases sitting between them. The CDR3 sequence is 16 residues long. The CDR3 spells CASSSSSQGSGNTIYF. The CDR3 coding sequence is TGTGCCAGCAGCTCCAGCTCCCAGGGTTCCGGAAACACCATATATTTT.

In its sample, this clonotype was seen many times. The chain links TRBV6-1 to TRBJ1-5, with TRBD1 matching 7 bases. CDR1 MNHNS and CDR2 SASEGT come from the germline V gene. The junction had 10 bases not matched to a gene; V was cut back by 5 bases and J by 3 bases. This CDR3 is 16 amino acids long. This CDR3 reads CASSHNNRGPNQPQHF. CDR3 coding DNA: TGTGCCAGCAGTCATAACAACAGGGGACCCAATCAGCCCCAGCATTTT.

The chain links TRBV20-1 to TRBJ2-3; D is undetermined. The germline gives CDR1 DFQATT, CDR2 SNEGSKA (reference sequence). V shed 5 bases and J shed 4 bases, with 13 bases lying between them. The CDR3 is made up of 13 amino acids. The DNA for the CDR3 is TGCAGTGCTTCACGGATAGCCGCAGATACGCAGTATTTT. It is translated as CSASRIAADTQYF.

This clonotype appeared many times. V and J are TRBV6-1 and TRBJ2-1, with D possibly TRBD2 on 5 matching bases. Looked up from germline, CDR1 is MNHNS and CDR2 is SASEGT. The length of the CDR3 is 14 residues. Trimming cost V 10 bases and J 5 bases, with 18 bases left between them. The chain's CDR3 is CAIPGETPNNEQFF. The DNA for the CDR3 is TGTGCCATCCCCGGGGAAACACCTAACAATGAGCAGTTCTTC.

The table lists this clonotype with many counts. J is TRBJ1-3 and V is TRBV12-3 or TRBV12-4; D not certain. V was pared by 0 bases and J by 1 base, with 4 bases between. The CDR3 loop spans 14 amino acids. The CDR3 DNA is TGTGCCAGCAGTTTAGCCTCGTCTGGAAACACCATATATTTT. It encodes CASSLASSGNTIYF.

As for this clonotype: This sequence may be a read error, since a much larger clone differs from it by one base. This CDR3 reads CAISGGTSGTGELSF. In DNA form, the CDR3 reads TGTGCCATCAGTGGAGGGACTAGCGGAACCGGGGAGCTGTCTTTT. This chain connects TRBV10-3 to TRBJ2-2; TRBD2 matches 11 bases. The CDR3 length is 15 residues. CDR1 and CDR2 (germline): ENHRY, SYGVKD.

This clonotype came up many times. The chain links TRBV6-2 or TRBV6-3 to TRBJ2-7; 11 nucleotides agree with TRBD2. Germline loops: CDR1 MNHEY, CDR2 SVGEGT. Unmatched junction bases numbered 6, after V lost 2 bases and J lost 3 bases. The CDR3 covers 16 residues. CDR3 coding DNA: TGTGCCAGCAGTTACCCTTCTAGCGGGAGGCACTACGAGCAGTACTTC. Protein: CASSYPSSGRHYEQYF.

This clonotype occurred many times. The chain links TRBV5-1 to TRBJ1-1; tentative D call: TRBD1 (6 bases). Trimming took 4 bases from V and 11 from J, leaving 12 bases between them. Germline CDR1 and CDR2: SGHRS and YFSETQ. This CDR3 spans 11 amino acids. The CDR3 here is CASSPGDGAFF. Written as DNA, the CDR3 is TGCGCCAGCAGCCCAGGGGATGGGGCTTTCTTT.

Ten or more counts support this clonotype. The chain uses TRBV12-3 or TRBV12-4 and TRBJ2-7, with D perhaps matching TRBD1 or TRBD2 (7 bases each). The CDR3 is made up of 18 amino acids. Between the trimmed V and J ends, which lost 3 bases and 3 bases, there was a span of 24 bases. Here the CDR3 DNA reads TGTGCCAGCAGTTTCCGGACAGGCTCACAGGCTAGCGGCTACGAGCAGTACTTC. This encodes CASSFRTGSQASGYEQYF.

The chain carries TRBV11-2 and TRBJ2-7; TRBD2 matches 13 bases. With 2 bases clipped from V and 2 bases from J, the junction kept 6 bases outside the gene matches. CDR3 length: 17 residues. Germline lookup yields CDR1 SGHAT and CDR2 FQNNGV. CDR3 DNA sequence: TGTGCCAGCAGCTTATCCCGACTAGCGGGAGGAGCCTACGAGCAGTACTTC. Translating it yields CASSLSRLAGGAYEQYF.